These 16 T cell receptor beta chains originate from one sample sequenced in a study of CD8 T cells in Susac syndrome. The authors reverse transcribed roughly 0.5 to 1 ug RNA with random hexamers. TCRdb independently ran MiXCR on the immunoSEQ multiplex PCR reads; one entry per CDR3 protein. The sample yields roughly 140,000 distinct CDR3 sequences, roughly 94% seen once. The specimen sequenced was CD8+ T cells from PBMCs. Receptor source: a human donor with multiple sclerosis.

The V gene is TRBV7-9, the J gene TRBJ2-5; 8 bases are a match to TRBD1. Germline CDR1 is SEHNR and CDR2 is FQNEAQ (reference sequence). The CDR3 length is 13 residues. J gave up 5 bases and V 8 bases, and 7 bases lay outside the gene matches. This CDR3 reads CASGRQGHETQYF. The CDR3 coding sequence is TGTGCCAGCGGAAGACAGGGGCACGAGACCCAGTACTTC.

The V gene is TRBV7-4, the J gene TRBJ1-5; TRBD1 matches 10 bases. The CDR3 loop spans 14 amino acids. The germline V gene has CDR1 SGHVT and CDR2 SQSDAQ. V lost 5 bases and J lost 4; bases outside the gene matches: 2. The CDR3 DNA follows: TGTGCCAGCAGCGTGGGACAGGGGAATCAGCCCCAGCATTTT. This sequence encodes CASSVGQGNQPQHF.

Concerning this clonotype itself: One end of the junction fails to match germline, which may point to a read error. This rearrangement joins TRBV20-1 to TRBJ2-7; TRBD1 matches 11 bases. The CDR3 consists of 16 residues. Germline V gives CDR1 DFQATT, CDR2 SNEGSKA (reference sequence). CDR3 loop: CSARDLDRGPLYEQYF. CDR3 in DNA: TGCAGTGCTCGAGATCTGGACAGGGGGCCACTGTACGAGCAGTACTTC.

This clonotype was observed a single time. The rearrangement uses TRBV12-3 or TRBV12-4 and TRBJ1-1; D not certain. The CDR3 is made up of 13 amino acids. V shed 5 bases and J shed 6 bases, with 13 bases lying between them. The CDR3 bases are TGTGCCAGCAGTCGGACCCAGCGGGCTGAAGCTTTCTTT. It yields the protein CASSRTQRAEAFF.

This chain uses TRBV9 with TRBJ1-1; 7 positions match TRBD1. This CDR3 region has 15 residues. In germline, CDR1 is SGDLS, CDR2 YYNGEE. The V segment lost 3 bases and the J segment 5 bases; nucleotides outside the gene matches: 10. The CDR3 spells CASSGRQGRLTEAFF. CDR3 nucleotide sequence: TGTGCCAGCAGCGGAAGACAGGGTCGGTTAACTGAAGCTTTCTTT.

The V call is TRBV30, the J call TRBJ1-1; D is ambiguous. The germline V and J ends were trimmed by 5 bases and 1 base, with 5 bases remaining between them. The CDR3 sequence is 11 residues long. The V gene's germline CDR1 is GTSNPN and CDR2 SVGIG (reference sequence). DNA for the CDR3: TGTGCCTGGCTTAGGAACACTGAAGCTTTCTTT. Protein product: CAWLRNTEAFF.

The chain carries TRBV7-2 and TRBJ2-4, with unresolved D. The CDR3 is 13 residues long. CDR1 and CDR2 (germline): SGHTA, FQGNSA. Trimming shortened V by 5 bases and J by 8 bases, and 13 bases separated the two germline ends. The CDR3 DNA sequence: TGTGCCAGCAGCCGCGACGCTCTAGACATTCAGTACTTC. Translated: CASSRDALDIQYF.

The rearrangement links TRBV9 to TRBJ1-6; D uncertain. The CDR3 loop spans 14 amino acids. Trimming stripped 2 bases from V and 6 bases from J, with 9 bases between. Germline loops: CDR1 SGDLS, CDR2 YYNGEE. The CDR3 nucleotides are TGTGCCAGCAGCGTCGACAAGGGTAATTCACCCCTCCACTTT. Residues: CASSVDKGNSPLHF.

The gene calls are TRBV27 and TRBJ2-1, with 7 positions matching TRBD1. The V gene's germline CDR1 is MNHEY and CDR2 SMNVEV (reference sequence). J was trimmed by 4 bases and V by 5 bases; bases with no gene match: 11. This CDR3 has 16 amino acids. CDR3 sequence: CASSPSGGGPYNEQFF. CDR3 nucleotide sequence: TGTGCCAGCAGTCCCTCAGGGGGTGGCCCTTACAATGAGCAGTTCTTC.

The V call is TRBV20-1, the J call TRBJ1-2; 10 positions agree with TRBD1. This CDR3 region has 16 residues. Germline lookup yields CDR1 DFQATT and CDR2 SNEGSKA (reference sequence). With V trimmed by 0 bases and J by 6 bases, 10 bases remained unmatched. The CDR3 loop is CSARDIDRGLQDGYTF. The CDR3 DNA is TGCAGTGCTAGAGACATCGACAGGGGGCTTCAGGATGGCTACACCTTC.

The J gene is TRBJ2-1, the V gene TRBV6-2 or TRBV6-3; TRBD2 might be the D (5 bases). V was pared by 7 bases and J by 7 bases, with 17 bases between. CDR1 MNHEY and CDR2 SVGEGT come from the germline V gene. The CDR3 totals 14 residues. The CDR3 reads CASTQMGAWNEQFF. The CDR3 DNA follows: TGTGCCAGCACCCAAATGGGAGCCTGGAATGAGCAGTTCTTC.

The count of this clonotype is one. This chain uses TRBV5-6 with TRBJ2-7; D is perhaps TRBD2 (6 bases). Trimming cost V 4 bases and J 3 bases, with 14 bases left between them. Per the germline V gene, CDR1 is SGHDT and CDR2 is YYEEEE. CDR3 length: 14 residues. The CDR3 region has the DNA TGTGCCAGCAGCCCGGGGAGGACGGTCTACGAGCAGTACTTC. Translating gives CASSPGRTVYEQYF.

The rearrangement links TRBV30 to TRBJ2-7; D is perhaps TRBD2 (5 bases). Germline assignment: CDR1 GTSNPN and CDR2 SVGIG (reference sequence). The V and J ends lost 5 bases and 6 bases respectively, with 11 bases between them. The CDR3 sequence is 11 residues long. The CDR3 DNA reads as TGTGCCTGGCTGTTGGGGAGCGAGCAGTACTTC. It codes for CAWLLGSEQYF.

The chain is built from TRBV15 and TRBJ2-3, with D possibly being TRBD1 (6 bases). CDR3 length: 15 residues. V dropped 2 bases and J dropped 4 bases, with 13 bases sitting between them. Germline V gene lookup returns CDR1 LNHNV and CDR2 YYDKDF (reference sequence). The CDR3 spells CATSRIGQKPDTQYF. CDR3 sequence (DNA): TGTGCCACCAGCAGAATAGGACAGAAACCAGATACGCAGTATTTT. The full variable domain, with the rest looked up from reference TRBV15 and TRBJ2-3, is DAMVIQNPRYQVTQFGKPVTLSCSQTLNHNVMYWYQQKSSQAPKLLFHYYDKDFNNEADTPDNFQSRRPNTSFCFLDIRSPGLGDTAMYLCATSRIGQKPDTQYFGPGTRLTVL.

As to this clonotype: The junction does not match germline at one end; this may be a read error. The chain employs TRBV25-1 and TRBJ2-3; weak D call: TRBD2 (5 bases). This CDR3 region has 11 residues. Germline lookup yields CDR1 MGHDK and CDR2 SYGVNS. The CDR3: CASGPPRTPHF. As DNA, the CDR3 is TGTGCCAGCGGACCCCCCAGGACTCCGCATTTT.

Written as DNA, the CDR3 is TGTGCCTGGAGTGTCGGACAGTCCGTTTCGAAAGAGACCCAGTACTTC. Residues: CAWSVGQSVSKETQYF. J is TRBJ2-5 and V is TRBV30; D may be TRBD1 (6 bases). The V and J ends lost 0 bases and 3 bases respectively, with 17 bases between them. The CDR3 covers 16 residues. CDR1 GTSNPN and CDR2 SVGIG come from the germline V gene (reference sequence).